This T cell receptor (beta chain) was identified in a study of blood T cell repertoires in COVID-19. The data were produced by immunoSEQ multiplex PCR, yet TCRdb's version contains in-frame clones alone and is incomplete. This sample has around 340,000 clones, with around nine tenths found just once. Participants' reported clinical history set cohort assignment. The receptor was derived from a woman aged 30 to 39 who had been exposed to COVID-19. Sample: PBMCs or T cells enriched from blood (not recorded which).

CDR3 residues: CASRGLQGAGSPLHF. CDR3 coding DNA: TGTGCCAGCAGGGGACTACAGGGGGCTGGTTCACCCCTCCACTTT. The chain couples TRBV28 to TRBJ1-6; 9 bases are shared with TRBD1. Germline-derived CDR1 and CDR2 are MDHEN and SYDVKM. J lost 9 bases, V lost 6 bases, and 9 bases had no gene match. The CDR3 loop spans 15 amino acids. The complete variable domain, with remaining parts taken from reference TRBV28 and TRBJ1-6, reads DVKVTQSSRYLVKRTGEKVFLECVQDMDHENMFWYRQDPGLGLRLIYFSYDVKMKEKGDIPEGYSVSREKKERFSLILESASTNQTSMYLCASRGLQGAGSPLHFGNGTRLTVT.